This is a list of T cell receptor beta chains from one sample in a study of blood T cells in healthy people across ages. TCRdb used MiXCR to reprocess the 5' RACE reads, holding one entry per CDR3 protein. The sample shows fewer than 2 million distinct CDR3 sequences, roughly two fifths of them seen only once. The sequencing sample was made of blood. These receptors all come from a human donor in good health. The CDR3 runs from the conserved cysteine through the conserved F or W. D genes are given only for firm matches. Clone sizes are given selectively: once, few, many, or a class where the clone is expanded.

d_gene,abundance,j_gene,v_gene,CDR3nt,CDR3aa
TRBD2,few,TRBJ2-1,TRBV28,TGTGCCAGCAGTTGGGGGGGAGGTGAGCAGTTCTTC,CASSWGGGEQFF
.,.,TRBJ2-3,TRBV20-1,TGCAGTGCCCCCGCTAGGGGAAACACAGATACGCAGTATTTT,CSAPARGNTDTQYF
.,once,TRBJ2-3,TRBV24-1,TGTGCCACCAGTGATTCCGGGGGATCGGGAGATACGCAGTATTTT,CATSDSGGSGDTQYF
.,.,TRBJ1-2,TRBV7-8,TGTGCCAGCAGCACCGTTGCAGCTAACTATGGCTACACCTTC,CASSTVAANYGYTF
TRBD1,many,TRBJ1-5,TRBV5-1,TGTGCCAGCAGCCTACAGGGGGCGGGGCAGCCCCAGCATTTT,CASSLQGAGQPQHF
.,.,TRBJ2-1,TRBV20-1,TGCAGTGCTAGAGATCAGGCAGCCGGTTCTTCTGAGCAGTTCTTC,CSARDQAAGSSEQFF
.,few,TRBJ2-5,TRBV10-3,TGTGCCTTCGGAGGCGGGGCGCAGCAAGAGACCCAGTACTTC,CAFGGGAQQETQYF
.,.,TRBJ2-1,TRBV18,TGTGCCAGCTCACGTGGACTGACTTCGGGTGAGCAGTTCTTC,CASSRGLTSGEQFF
.,.,TRBJ2-5,TRBV9,TGTGCCAGCAGCCCCCAAGGGGGAGGGTCGGAGCAGTACTTC,CASSPQGGGSEQYF
.,.,TRBJ2-3,TRBV12-3/TRBV12-4,TGTGCCAGCAGACAATTAAGAGATACGCAGTATTTT,CASRQLRDTQYF
TRBD1,few,TRBJ1-2,TRBV7-2,TGTGCCAGCAGCTCCAATCCCGCGGGACAGGGCATCTATGGCTACACCTTC,CASSSNPAGQGIYGYTF
TRBD2,.,TRBJ2-1,TRBV20-1,TGCAGTGCTTCCCCCCCTAGCGGGGTCTACAATGAGCAGTTCTTC,CSASPPSGVYNEQFF
TRBD1,.,TRBJ2-7,TRBV10-3,TGTGCCATCAGTGATTTGGACAGGGCGCCTTCCTACGAGCAGTACTTC,CAISDLDRAPSYEQYF
TRBD1,.,TRBJ2-7,TRBV20-1,TGCAGTGCTCCTGGGGGACAGGGGACGGACGAGCAGTACTTC,CSAPGGQGTDEQYF
.,few,TRBJ1-1,TRBV12-3/TRBV12-4,TGTGCCAGCAGGCTTAGGACAGACTTGGGAGCTTTCTTT,CASRLRTDLGAFF
.,.,TRBJ1-2,TRBV7-2,TGTGCCAGCAGCTTAAGGGTCGGGGGACAACTCTATGGCTACACCTTC,CASSLRVGGQLYGYTF
.,few,TRBJ1-5,TRBV6-5,TGTGCCAGCAGCCCATCAGGGGAGGTTCAGCCCCAGCATTTT,CASSPSGEVQPQHF
TRBD2,.,TRBJ2-5,TRBV5-1,TGCGCCAGCAGCCGGACTAGCGGGGGGGCACGGTGGCGAGAGACCCAGTACTTC,CASSRTSGGARWRETQYF
.,.,TRBJ2-1,TRBV5-6,TGTGGCAGCAGCTTGATAACGCCTAGCCTCTACAATGAGCAGTTCTTC,CGSSLITPSLYNEQFF
.,.,TRBJ1-1,TRBV5-1,TGCGCCAGCAGCTTGGTGGGGTACGCTGGCCGAAACACTGAAGCTTTCTTT,CASSLVGYAGRNTEAFF
.,.,TRBJ2-3,TRBV10-3,TGTGCCATCTCGCCTAGCACAGATACGCAGTATTTT,CAISPSTDTQYF
TRBD1,.,TRBJ2-7,TRBV2,TGTGCCAGCGTGGACAGGTTAAGCGACTACGAGCAGTACTTC,CASVDRLSDYEQYF
.,few,TRBJ1-1,TRBV7-9,TGTGCCAGCAGCTTCGAGGGACGGGAAGCTTTCTTT,CASSFEGREAFF
TRBD1,.,TRBJ2-1,TRBV7-2,TGTGCCAGCAGCCCCGGGACAGGGATTTACGAGCAGTTCTTC,CASSPGTGIYEQFF
.,few,TRBJ2-3,TRBV5-1,TGCGCCAGCAGCTCAGGGGAGGCCCCCTCCACAGATACGCAGTATTTT,CASSSGEAPSTDTQYF
.,.,TRBJ1-5,TRBV20-1,TGCAGTGCTAGACGGCTTAATCAGCCCCAGCATTTT,CSARRLNQPQHF
TRBD1,.,TRBJ1-2,TRBV7-6,TGTGCCAGCAGCATCGGACAGGGGGCCTATGGCTACACCTTC,CASSIGQGAYGYTF
TRBD1,.,TRBJ1-5,TRBV29-1,TGCAGCGTTGAAGGGACAGGTGGTCAGCCCCAGCATTTT,CSVEGTGGQPQHF
.,.,TRBJ1-6,TRBV7-2,TGTGCCAGCAGCTCAAGGAGGGGCTCGAATTCACCCCTCCACTTT,CASSSRRGSNSPLHF
TRBD1,many,TRBJ1-2,TRBV4-3,TGCGCCAGCAGCCAGGACAGGGAGAGGGGCTACACCTTC,CASSQDRERGYTF
.,.,TRBJ2-6,TRBV18,TGTGCCAGCCCATGGTCTGACTCTGGGGCCAACGTCCTGACTTTC,CASPWSDSGANVLTF
.,few,TRBJ2-1,TRBV20-1,TGCAGTCCAACCCCTAGCTATTTCTACAATGAGCAGTTCTTC,CSPTPSYFYNEQFF
.,.,TRBJ2-7,TRBV29-1,TGCAGCGTTGAACAGTCCGGAGGGGCCGAGCAGTACTTC,CSVEQSGGAEQYF
.,.,TRBJ1-1,TRBV20-1,TGCAGTGCTCGCATCCAGGGACCGGACACTGAAGCTTTCTTT,CSARIQGPDTEAFF
.,few,TRBJ1-2,TRBV20-1,TGCAGTGCTAGAGGATGGTCGATGAGCTATGGCTACACCTTC,CSARGWSMSYGYTF
.,.,TRBJ2-5,TRBV4-1,TGCGCCAGCAGCCAGGCCCGCATGTCAGACGACCAAGAGACCCAGTACTTC,CASSQARMSDDQETQYF
.,few,TRBJ2-1,TRBV6-5,TGTGCCAGCGGCGGGGCCTCCTACAATGAGCAGTTCTTC,CASGGASYNEQFF
TRBD2,once,TRBJ2-1,TRBV5-1,TGCGCCAGCAGCTTGGCCCAGGGGCGGGGGGGCCGTCTAAATGAGCAGTTCTTC,CASSLAQGRGGRLNEQFF
.,few,TRBJ1-5,TRBV18,TGTGCCAGCCTTCGGGCGGTGAATCAGCCCCAGCATTTT,CASLRAVNQPQHF
TRBD1,.,TRBJ2-7,TRBV3-1,TGTGCCAGCAGCCAAAGGGGGCAGCCTCACCAGTACTTC,CASSQRGQPHQYF